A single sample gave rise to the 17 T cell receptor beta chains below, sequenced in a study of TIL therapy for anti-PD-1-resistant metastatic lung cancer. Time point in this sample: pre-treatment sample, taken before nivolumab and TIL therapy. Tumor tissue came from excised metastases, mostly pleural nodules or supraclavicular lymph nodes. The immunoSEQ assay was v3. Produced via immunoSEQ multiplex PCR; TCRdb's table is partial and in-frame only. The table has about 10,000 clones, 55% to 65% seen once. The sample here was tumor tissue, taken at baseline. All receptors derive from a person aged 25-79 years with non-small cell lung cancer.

The CDR3 loop reads CSAARGAQETQYF. The CDR3 DNA sequence: TGCAGCGCCGCCCGGGGAGCACAAGAGACCCAGTACTTC. The J gene is TRBJ2-5, the V gene TRBV29-1, with D perhaps matching TRBD2 (5 bases). V was pared by 7 bases and J by 2 bases, with 14 bases between. The CDR3 runs to 13 residues. Germline assignment: CDR1 SQVTM and CDR2 ANQGSEA.

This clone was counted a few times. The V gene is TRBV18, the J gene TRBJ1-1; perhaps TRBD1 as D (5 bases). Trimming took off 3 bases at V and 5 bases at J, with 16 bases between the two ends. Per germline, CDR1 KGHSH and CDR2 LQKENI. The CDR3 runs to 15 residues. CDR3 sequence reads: CASSPDTGGGTEAFF. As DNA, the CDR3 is TGTGCCAGCTCACCGGACACGGGGGGAGGGACTGAAGCTTTCTTT.

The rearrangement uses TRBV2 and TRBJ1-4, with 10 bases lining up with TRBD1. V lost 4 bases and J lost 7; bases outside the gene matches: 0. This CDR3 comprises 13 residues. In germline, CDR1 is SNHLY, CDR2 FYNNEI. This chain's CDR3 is CASSGQGAEKLFF. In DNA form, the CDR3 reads TGTGCCAGCAGTGGACAGGGGGCTGAAAAACTGTTTTTT. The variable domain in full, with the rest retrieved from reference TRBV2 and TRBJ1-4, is EPEVTQTPSHQVTQMGQEVILRCVPISNHLYFYWYRQILGQKVEFLVSFYNNEISEKSEIFDDQFSVERPDGSNFTLKIRSTKLEDSAMYFCASSGQGAEKLFFGSGTQLSVL.

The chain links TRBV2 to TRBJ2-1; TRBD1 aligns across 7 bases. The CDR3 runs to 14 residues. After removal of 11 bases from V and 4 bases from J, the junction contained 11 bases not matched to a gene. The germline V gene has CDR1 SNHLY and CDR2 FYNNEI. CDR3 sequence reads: CALLSGGIYNEQFF. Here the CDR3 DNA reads TGTGCCTTACTATCAGGGGGTATTTACAATGAGCAGTTCTTC. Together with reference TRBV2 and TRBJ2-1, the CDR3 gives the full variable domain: EPEVTQTPSHQVTQMGQEVILRCVPISNHLYFYWYRQILGQKVEFLVSFYNNEISEKSEIFDDQFSVERPDGSNFTLKIRSTKLEDSAMYFCALLSGGIYNEQFFGPGTRLTVL.

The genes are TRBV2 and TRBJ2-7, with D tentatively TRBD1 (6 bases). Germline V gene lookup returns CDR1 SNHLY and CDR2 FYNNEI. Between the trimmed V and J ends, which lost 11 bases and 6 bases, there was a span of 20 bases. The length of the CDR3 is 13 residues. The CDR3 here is CASEPWDNSEQYF. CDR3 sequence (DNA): TGTGCCTCTGAACCATGGGACAATAGCGAGCAGTACTTC.

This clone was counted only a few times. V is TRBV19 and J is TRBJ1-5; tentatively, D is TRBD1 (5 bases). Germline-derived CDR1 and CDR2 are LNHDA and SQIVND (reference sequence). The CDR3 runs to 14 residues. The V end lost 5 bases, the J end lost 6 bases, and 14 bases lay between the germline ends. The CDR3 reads CASSALAGFQPQHF. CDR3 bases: TGTGCCAGTAGTGCCTTGGCAGGGTTTCAGCCCCAGCATTTT. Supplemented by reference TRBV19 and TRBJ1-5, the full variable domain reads DGGITQSPKYLFRKEGQNVTLSCEQNLNHDAMYWYRQDPGQGLRLIYYSQIVNDFQKGDIAEGYSVSREKKESFPLTVTSAQKNPTAFYLCASSALAGFQPQHFGDGTRLSIL.

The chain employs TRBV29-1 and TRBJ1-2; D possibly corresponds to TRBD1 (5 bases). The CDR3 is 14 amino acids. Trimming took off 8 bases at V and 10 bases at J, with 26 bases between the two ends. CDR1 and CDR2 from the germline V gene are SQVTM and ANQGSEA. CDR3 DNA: TGCAGCTCCTCCCCAGGGACGGATTTAATTGACTACACCTTC. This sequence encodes CSSSPGTDLIDYTF. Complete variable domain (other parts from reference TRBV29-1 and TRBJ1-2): SAVISQKPSRDICQRGTSLTIQCQVDSQVTMMFWYRQQPGQSLTLIATANQGSEATYESGFVIDKFPISRPNLTFSTLTVSNMSPEDSSIYLCSSSPGTDLIDYTFGSGTRLTVV.

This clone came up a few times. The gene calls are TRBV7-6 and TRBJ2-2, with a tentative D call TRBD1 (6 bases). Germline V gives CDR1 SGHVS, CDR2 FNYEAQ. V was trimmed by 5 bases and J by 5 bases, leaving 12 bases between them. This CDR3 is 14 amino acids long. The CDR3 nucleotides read TGTGCCAGCAGCAGATACAGGGAAACCGGGGAGCTGTTTTTT. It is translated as CASSRYRETGELFF.

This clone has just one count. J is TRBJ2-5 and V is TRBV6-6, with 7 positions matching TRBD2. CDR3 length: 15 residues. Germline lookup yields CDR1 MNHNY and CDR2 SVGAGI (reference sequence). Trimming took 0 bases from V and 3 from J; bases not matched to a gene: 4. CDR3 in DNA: TGTGCCAGCAGTTACTCGGGAGGGGCTAAAGAGACCCAGTACTTC. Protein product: CASSYSGGAKETQYF.

The DNA of the CDR3 is TGCGCCAGCAGCCAAGAATTTGGCAGGACTTCGCCACAGTATTTT. Its protein is CASSQEFGRTSPQYF. The V and J genes are TRBV4-1 and TRBJ2-3; a possible D gene is TRBD2 (5 bases). V lost 0 bases and J lost 12, with 19 bases in between. The germline V gene encodes CDR1 MGHRA and CDR2 YSYEKL. This CDR3 spans 15 amino acids.

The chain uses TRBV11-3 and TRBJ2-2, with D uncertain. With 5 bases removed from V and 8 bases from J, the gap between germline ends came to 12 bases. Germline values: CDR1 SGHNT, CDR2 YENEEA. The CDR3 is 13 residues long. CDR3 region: CASSPQSWGELFF. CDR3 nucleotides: TGTGCCAGCAGCCCCCAGTCTTGGGGGGAGCTGTTTTTT.

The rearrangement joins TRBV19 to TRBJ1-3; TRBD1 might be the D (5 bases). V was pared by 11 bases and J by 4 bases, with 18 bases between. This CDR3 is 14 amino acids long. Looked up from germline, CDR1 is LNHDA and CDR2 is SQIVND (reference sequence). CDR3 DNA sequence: TGTGCCTGTAAGGGGATCGGGTCGGGAAACACCATATATTTT. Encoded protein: CACKGIGSGNTIYF.

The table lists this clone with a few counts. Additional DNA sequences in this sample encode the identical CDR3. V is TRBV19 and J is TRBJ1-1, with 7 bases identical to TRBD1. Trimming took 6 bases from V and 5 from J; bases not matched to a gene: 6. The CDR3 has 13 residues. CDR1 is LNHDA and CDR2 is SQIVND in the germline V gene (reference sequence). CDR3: CASREQGRTEAFF. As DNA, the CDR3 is TGTGCCAGTAGGGAACAGGGGCGGACTGAAGCTTTCTTT.

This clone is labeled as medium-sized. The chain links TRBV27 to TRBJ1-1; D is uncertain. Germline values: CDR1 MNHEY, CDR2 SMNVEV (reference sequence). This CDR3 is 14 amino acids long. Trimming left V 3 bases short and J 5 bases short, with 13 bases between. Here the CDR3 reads CASSFPIVETEAFF. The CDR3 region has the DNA TGTGCCAGCAGTTTCCCCATAGTAGAAACTGAAGCTTTCTTT.

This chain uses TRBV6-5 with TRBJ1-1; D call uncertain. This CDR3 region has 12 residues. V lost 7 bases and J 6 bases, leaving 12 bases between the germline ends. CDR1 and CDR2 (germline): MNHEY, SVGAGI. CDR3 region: CASKQGPSEAFF. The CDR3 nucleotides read TGTGCCAGCAAACAAGGACCATCTGAAGCTTTCTTT.

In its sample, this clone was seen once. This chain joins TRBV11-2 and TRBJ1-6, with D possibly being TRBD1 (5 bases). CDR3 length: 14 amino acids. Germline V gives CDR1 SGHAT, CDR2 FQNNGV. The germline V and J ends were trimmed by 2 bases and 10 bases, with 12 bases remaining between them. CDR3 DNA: TGTGCCAGCAGCTTAATCCTGGGGGACTCACCCCTCCACTTT. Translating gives CASSLILGDSPLHF. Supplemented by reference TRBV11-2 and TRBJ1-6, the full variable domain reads EAGVAQSPRYKIIEKRQSVAFWCNPISGHATLYWYQQILGQGPKLLIQFQNNGVVDDSQLPKDRFSAERLKGVDSTLKIQPAKLEDSAVYLCASSLILGDSPLHFGNGTRLTVT.

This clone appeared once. This CDR3 reads CASSLGPGQLPYNEQFF. CDR3 coding DNA: TGTGCCAGCAGCTTAGGTCCCGGCCAGCTCCCCTACAATGAGCAGTTCTTC. The chain is built from TRBV7-3 and TRBJ2-1; unclear D gene. Germline assignment: CDR1 SGHTA and CDR2 FQGTGA. The V end was cut by 2 bases, the J end by 2 bases, with 16 bases between. The CDR3 sequence is 17 residues long.